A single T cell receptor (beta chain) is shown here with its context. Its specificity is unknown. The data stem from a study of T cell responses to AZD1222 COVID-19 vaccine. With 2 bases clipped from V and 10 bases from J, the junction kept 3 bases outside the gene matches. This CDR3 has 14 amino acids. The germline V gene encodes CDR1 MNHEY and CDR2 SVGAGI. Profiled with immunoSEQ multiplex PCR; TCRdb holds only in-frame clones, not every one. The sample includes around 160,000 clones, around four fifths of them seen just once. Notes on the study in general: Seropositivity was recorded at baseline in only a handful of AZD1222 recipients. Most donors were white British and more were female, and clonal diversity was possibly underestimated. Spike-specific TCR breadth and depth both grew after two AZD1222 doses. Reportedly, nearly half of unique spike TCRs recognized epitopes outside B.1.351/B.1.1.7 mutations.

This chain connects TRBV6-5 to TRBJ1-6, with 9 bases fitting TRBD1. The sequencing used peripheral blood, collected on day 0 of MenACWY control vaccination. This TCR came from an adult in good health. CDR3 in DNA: TGTGCCAGCAGTTACGGAACAGGGGGCTCACCCCTCCACTTT. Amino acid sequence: CASSYGTGGSPLHF.